This T cell receptor (beta chain) was captured in a study of beta chain features in type 1 diabetes (dated by TCRdb to 2016 to 2019). The study in broad terms: No differences in mean age, gender distribution, total cell number or subset yield were found between patients and healthy donors. A total of under 120,000,000 sorted cells were examined across all samples, and RNA yield correlated strongly with the number of cells per subset. In the study, TCRB repertoires of sorted circulating CD4+ T cell subsets from recently diagnosed type 1 diabetes patients were compared with those of matched healthy donors. Regulatory and stem cell-like memory subsets were obtained from only 8 patients and roughly 8 healthy donors, while naive and central memory subsets were obtained from all 28 donors.

The CDR3 runs 12 residues from the cysteine to the phenylalanine. Of the read, only the CDR3 DNA is kept; its 36 bases are in frame from base 1. The germline V gene (reference sequence) yields MNHEY for CDR1 and SMNVEV for CDR2. The germline V end is reduced by 3 bases and the J end by 9 bases; junction bases left unmatched: 3. Each donor gave one peripheral blood draw, about 110 mL on average, collected into heparinised tubes. Using a panel that included CD45RO, CCR7, CD25, CD127, CD95 and CD27, naive, central memory, regulatory and stem cell-like memory CD4+ T cells were sorted on a BD FACSAria II. Purity was above 95% for every sorted population. Right away, PBMCs were isolated by Lymphoprep density gradient centrifugation and were stained directly, with no culture step. Samples were stained and sorted in pairs, with one healthy donor and one patient per experiment, so that batch effects were minimized.

What the work shows at the level of the full study, not this receptor alone: Fewer insertions and more nucleotide deletions at VDJ recombination sites were observed in patients with type 1 diabetes, implying thymic rearrangement abnormalities. Naive, central memory and regulatory TCRB repertoires appeared more similar among patients than among healthy donors. Type 1 diabetes patients showed a moderate but significant shortening of TCRB CDR3 length in all four CD4+ subsets. Because small numbers of individuals were included in the HLA sub-analyses, any influence of HLA type on TCRB rearrangement was left unresolved. Because cDNA rather than genomic DNA was sequenced, highly expressing activated cells could have been over-represented, although no difference in activation and CD3 levels was found between groups. Shorter templates might have been favored by PCR, but patient and control samples were amplified and corrected together, so both groups would have been affected equally by any skew.

There are a few counts of this clone. There is no known antigen for this receptor. No quality values exist for individual bases; no much larger clone is one base distant. All of the isolated RNA was reverse transcribed with the High Capacity cDNA Reverse Transcription Kit, so expressed TCRB transcripts were sequenced. Deep immunoSEQ sequencing was applied to naive, central memory and regulatory T cell samples, giving an average of around 3.4 million total reads per sample. Sorted cells were lysed in RLT buffer, and RNA was extracted using DNase-treated RNeasy Micro or Mini kits according to cell number. Each cell subset was processed on its own to prevent cross-contamination, while patient and healthy donor samples were processed together. TCRB sequences were amplified from cDNA with the immunoSEQ multiplex PCR, producing 87-bp fragments spanning the CDR3 region. The amplicons were sequenced using the Illumina HiSeq platform. As for the authors' bioinformatics: Synthetic template baselines were used to correct PCR bias computationally, reads within Hamming distance 2 were collapsed, and singletons that could not be merged were discarded. Reads were aligned to IMGT to assign V, D and J genes, CDR3 length, and insertions or deletions at six rearrangement sites. Within each subset, clonotype counts were normalized to sorted cell number, after which true diversity and Gini coefficients were computed with the tcR R package. Repertoire sharing was quantified using the overlap coefficient calculated on TCRB nucleotide sequences. Out-of-frame TCRB sequences from naive cells were analyzed as a proxy for the pre-selection repertoire. In its TCRdb copy, this immuneACCESS table keeps in-frame sequences only and misses some clones. Where compared with another copy, unresolved V genes explain less than half of these, and the others have no known cause. D and trimming come from the DNA, and the V and J calls and clone size come from that table. The sample table shows under 400,000 clones, and around a fifth are seen once. Together, the top ten hold around 0.044% of the sample.

The clonotype was recovered from a woman younger than 35 in good health. The chain couples TRBV27 to TRBJ1-2, with 8 bases in between that match TRBD1. The specimen sequenced was naive CD4+ T cells from blood. Per the publication, the cell subset or site label means: true naive CD4+ T cells. The base sequence is TGTGCCAGCAGTTTGCAGGGGGCTAGCTACACCTTC. This is translated as CASSLQGASYTF.